This T cell receptor beta chain stems from a study of tumor-infiltrating lymphocytes in primary liver carcinoma (dated 2017 in TCRdb). The study in broad terms: Hepatocellular carcinoma (four) or combined HCC and intrahepatic cholangiocarcinoma (one) was present in the five patients, who were three men and two women aged 30 to 69 years. The tumors of the five patients were staged as T1-T3 N0M0, with maximum diameters ranging from 4.2 to 10 cm. Samples yielded roughly 3.65 to 7.5 million productive TCRbeta reads; read depth did not differ significantly between tissue types. The study combined TCRbeta repertoire sequencing, expression microarrays and whole-exome sequencing across five regions of each liver tumor, with adjacent normal tissue and blood. A total of approximately 35 specimens from 5 patients underwent TCRbeta repertoire sequencing, comprising 25 tumor regions, 5 adjacent noncancerous liver tissues and 5 peripheral blood samples. Agilent mRNA microarray profiling was performed on the 20 to 25 tumor region samples to relate TCRbeta repertoire diversity to the local molecular phenotype. Reproducibility between technical replicate repertoires was high, with correlation coefficients above 0.95 and mean shared-clone rates approximately 0.91. Points the paper makes about the study in general: Only about 7.5-25% of top clones were present in all five regions of a tumor, suggesting spatial heterogeneity of tumor-infiltrating T cells. Only five or six patients were included in the study, and the authors note that the findings should be validated in a larger study. Only the TCR beta chain was sequenced, so true repertoire diversity is likely underestimated because unpaired alpha chains were not captured. Repertoire overlap was found to be higher between tumor regions (mean around 35%) than between tumor-adjacent (roughly 17%) or tumor-blood (about 14%) pairs, consistent with antigen-driven expansion. Comparison of CD4+ and CD8+ T cell repertoires was precluded by the use of bulk unsorted samples. The top 250 clones accounted for a significantly greater share of the repertoire in tumors than in blood (p = 0.039).

Using a constant-region primer and ProtoScript II reverse transcriptase, TCRbeta-specific cDNA was reverse-transcribed from 500 ng total RNA. TCRbeta libraries were built with three nested multiplex PCR rounds, a slightly modified ARM-PCR procedure. Multiplex TRBV1-TRBV30 forward primers and a Cbeta reverse primer were used in the first two PCR rounds, each of which was run for around 9 cycles. A final 25-cycle PCR with Deep VentR polymerase added sample barcodes and Illumina adapters. Amplicons of 200-500 bp were gel-purified with a QIAquick gel extraction kit before sequencing. The TCRbeta amplicons were sequenced with 250-bp paired-end reads on an Illumina HiSeq 2500. The authors' analysis ran thus. Trimmomatic v0.33 was used to quality-trim the reads, and FLASH v1.2.11 was used to merge paired reads so that full CDR3 sequences could be recovered. V, D and J germline segments were assigned to the rearranged TCRbeta sequences using MiGEC v1.2.1b. Clonotype statistics and Shannon-Wiener diversity indices were calculated with VDJtools v1.0.0. Except for diversity analysis, only the 250 most abundant clonotypes of each sample were used in subsequent analyses to reduce sampling bias. In TCRdb, the public reads were trimmed at Q25 with fastp and aligned with MiXCR, with productive beta chains retained. Here each entry gathers all rows of one CDR3 protein and keeps the most common genes and DNA. None of the V and J calls come from the authors' own analysis; TCRdb made them. In all, the sample holds under 90,000 distinct CDR3 sequences, and 65% to 80% of those were seen once. Of the sample, just under 20% is held by the ten largest clones.

In the case of this clonotype: Its specific antigen is unknown. Base quality data are lacking; no much larger clone is found one base away.

The CDR3 contains 13 residues, cysteine and phenylalanine counted. Of the read, only the CDR3 DNA is kept; its 39 bases are in frame from base 1. Total RNA and DNA were co-extracted from approximately 20-30 mg of bulk tissue with the AllPrep DNA/RNA mini kit, without cell sorting. Between November 2015 and March 2016, roughly five patients in China with histopathologically diagnosed primary liver carcinoma had surgical resection. Chronic HBV infection was present in the patients, and the patients were treatment-naive at sampling. Five spatially separated regions were sampled from each tumor: the superior, inferior, left-lateral and right-lateral poles, plus the tumor centre. According to histology, viable tumor cells made up more than 75% of every tumor sample. Fresh tumor and adjacent tissue pieces were bisected; one half was stored in RNAlater at -80°C, the other sent for histology.

Sequencing used liver tumor tissue from sampling region 1. The sample's cell subset or site label is to be understood as: tumor region T1, superior pole. The chain is assembled from TRBV12-3 or TRBV12-4 and TRBJ2-1, with the D gene call left open. The end of the DNA fits TRBJ2-7 better, so the J call may be wrong. This TCR came from a man in his forties or fifties with primary liver carcinoma and hepatitis B virus infection. Read as DNA, the sequence is TGTGCCAGCAGTTTAAGGCCGTACAATGAGCAGTACTTC. It translates as CASSLRPYNEQYF.